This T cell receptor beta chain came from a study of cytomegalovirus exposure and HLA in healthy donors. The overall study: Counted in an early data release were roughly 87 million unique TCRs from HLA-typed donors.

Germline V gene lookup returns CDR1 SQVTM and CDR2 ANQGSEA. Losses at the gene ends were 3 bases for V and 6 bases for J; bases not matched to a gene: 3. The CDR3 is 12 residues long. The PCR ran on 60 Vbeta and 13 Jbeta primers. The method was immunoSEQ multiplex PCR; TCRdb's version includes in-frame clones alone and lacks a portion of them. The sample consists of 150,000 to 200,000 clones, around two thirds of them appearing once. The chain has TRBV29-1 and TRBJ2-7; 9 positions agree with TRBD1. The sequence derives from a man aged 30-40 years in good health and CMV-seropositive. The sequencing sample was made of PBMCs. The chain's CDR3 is CSVDGQGFEQYF. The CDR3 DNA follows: TGCAGCGTTGATGGACAGGGGTTCGAGCAGTACTTC.